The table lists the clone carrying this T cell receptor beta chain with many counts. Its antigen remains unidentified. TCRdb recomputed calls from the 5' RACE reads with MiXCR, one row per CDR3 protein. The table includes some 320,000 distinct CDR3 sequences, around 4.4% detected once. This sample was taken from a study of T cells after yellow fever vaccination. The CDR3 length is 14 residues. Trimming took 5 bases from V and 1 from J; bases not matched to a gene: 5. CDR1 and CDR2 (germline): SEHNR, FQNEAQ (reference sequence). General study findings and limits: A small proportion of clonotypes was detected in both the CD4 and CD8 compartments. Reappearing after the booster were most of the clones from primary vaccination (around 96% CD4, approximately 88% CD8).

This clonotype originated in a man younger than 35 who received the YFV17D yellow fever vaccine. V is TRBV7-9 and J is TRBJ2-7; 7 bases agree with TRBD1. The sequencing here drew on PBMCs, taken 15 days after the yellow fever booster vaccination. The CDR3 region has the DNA TGTGCCAGCAGCCCGGGACAGACTTCCTACGAGCAGTACTTC. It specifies CASSPGQTSYEQYF.